The clone carrying this T cell receptor (beta chain) occurred a few times. This sample is part of a study of blood T cells in healthy people across ages. The CDR3 sequence is 15 residues long. The V gene's germline CDR1 is SGHAT and CDR2 FQNNGV. V lost 5 bases to trimming and J lost 2 bases, with 15 bases between them. Total RNA amounts of at least 6 micrograms were extracted per sample. A second roughly 7 to 12 cycle PCR used barcoded and J-beta primers. TCRdb re-called the 5' RACE reads with MiXCR, one entry per CDR3 protein. The sample carries some 1,000,000 distinct CDR3 sequences, about 25% recorded once. This sample was also put to use in a study of T cells of mothers and their children. That source reports: Each donor was one of three healthy Caucasian mothers or one of their six children. The output of TCR recombination is shaped by thymic selection similarly in related and unrelated pairs.

The sequence derives from a girl aged 2-10 years in good health. The material sequenced was blood. The chain has TRBV11-2 and TRBJ2-5, with TRBD2 as a possible D gene (6 bases). In DNA, the CDR3 is TGTGCCAGCAGCCTCGCTGGGGGGAAACAAGAGACCCAGTACTTC. Residues: CASSLAGGKQETQYF.